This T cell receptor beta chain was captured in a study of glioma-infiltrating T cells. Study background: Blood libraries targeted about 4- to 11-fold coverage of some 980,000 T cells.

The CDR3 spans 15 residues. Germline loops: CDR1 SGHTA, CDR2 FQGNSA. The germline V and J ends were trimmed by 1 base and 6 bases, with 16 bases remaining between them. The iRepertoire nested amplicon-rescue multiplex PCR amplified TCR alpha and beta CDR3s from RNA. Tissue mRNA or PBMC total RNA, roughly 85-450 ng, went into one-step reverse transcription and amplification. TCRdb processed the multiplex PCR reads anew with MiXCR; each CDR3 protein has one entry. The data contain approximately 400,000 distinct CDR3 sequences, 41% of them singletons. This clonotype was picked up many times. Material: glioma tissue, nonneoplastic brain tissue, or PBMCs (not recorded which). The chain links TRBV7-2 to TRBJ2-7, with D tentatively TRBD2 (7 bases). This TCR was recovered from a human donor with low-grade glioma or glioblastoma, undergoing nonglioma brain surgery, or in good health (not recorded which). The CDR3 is CASSLDLRGRGEQYF. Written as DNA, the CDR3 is TGTGCCAGCAGCTTAGATCTGCGGGGGCGCGGCGAGCAGTACTTC.